Sequencing of this T cell receptor beta chain was carried out in a study of cytomegalovirus exposure and HLA in healthy donors. Overall study results and limits: Some highly shared sequence variants likely arose as a pipeline artifact. In a later analysis, V- and J-gene trimming of beta chains associated with a DCLRE1C missense variant, replicated independently.

PCR primers comprised 60 Vbeta and 13 Jbeta primers. Measured with immunoSEQ multiplex PCR; TCRdb has only the in-frame clones, and not every one. The table includes 200,000 to 300,000 clones, 70% to 90% detected once. Worth noting for this clone: As yet, its antigen is unknown.

CDR3 length: 13 amino acids. The V end lost 3 bases, the J end lost 2 bases, and 5 bases lay between the germline ends. Germline V gene data show CDR1 as LNHDA and CDR2 as SQIVND (reference sequence). This rearrangement joins TRBV19 to TRBJ1-5; no definite D call. The receptor was isolated from a girl aged 2-15 years in good health and CMV-seronegative. The sample consisted of PBMCs. This CDR3 is CASSIGRNQPQHF. DNA of the CDR3: TGTGCCAGTAGTATTGGCCGCAATCAGCCCCAGCATTTT.